The clone carrying this T cell receptor beta chain was seen many times. The antigen remains unidentified. Axillary draining lymph nodes of breast cancer patients supplied the node samples. This record comes from a study of breast tumors, draining lymph nodes, adjacent tissues. Study findings and constraints: The lymph node origin of tumor T cells was framed as consistent with a hypothesis, not demonstrated. Findings are consistent with lymph node origin and intratumoral expansion of most tumor T cells. Compared with basal-like, luminal-like tumors shared significantly more repertoire with nontumor tissue. Tumor repertoires ranked between lymph nodes and nontumor tissue in diversity, with V and J gene preferences.

Each CDR3 protein is one row after TCRdb ran MiXCR on the multiplex PCR reads. The repertoire has about 180,000 distinct CDR3 sequences, about 33% of them found once; the top ten carry 4% to 5.5%. The ends were cut back, 6 bases at V and 5 bases at J, with 13 bases in the middle. The CDR3 loop spans 14 amino acids. Germline lookup yields CDR1 SEHNR and CDR2 FQNEAQ (reference sequence). Source material: axillary lymph node tissue. The chain is built from TRBV7-9 and TRBJ1-4; D uncertain. The receptor comes from a female donor with breast cancer. Some clones in this sample may be carry-over from other donors' samples. CDR3 amino acids: CASRPSRTNEKLFF. CDR3 coding DNA: TGTGCCAGCAGACCATCCCGGACGAATGAAAAACTGTTTTTT.